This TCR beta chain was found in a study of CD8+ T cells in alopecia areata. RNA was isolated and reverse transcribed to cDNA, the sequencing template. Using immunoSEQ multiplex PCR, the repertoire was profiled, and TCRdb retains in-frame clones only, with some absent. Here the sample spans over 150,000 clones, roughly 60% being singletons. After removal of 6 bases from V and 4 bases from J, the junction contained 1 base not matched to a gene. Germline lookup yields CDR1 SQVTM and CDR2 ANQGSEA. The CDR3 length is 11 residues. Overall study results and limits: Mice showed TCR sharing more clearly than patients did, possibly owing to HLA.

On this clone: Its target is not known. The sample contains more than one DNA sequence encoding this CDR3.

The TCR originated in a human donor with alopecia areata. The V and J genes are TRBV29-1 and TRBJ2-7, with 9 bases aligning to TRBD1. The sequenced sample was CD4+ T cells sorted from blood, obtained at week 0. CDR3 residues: CSVQGAYEQYF. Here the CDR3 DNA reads TGCAGCGTACAGGGGGCGTACGAGCAGTACTTC.